The entry below gives a single T cell receptor beta chain sequence along with its context. Stated time point: cycle 4 day 1 (C4D1), after less than 7 weeks of nivolumab. All trial patients relapsed after autologous stem cell transplantation. J was trimmed by 0 bases and V by 0 bases; bases with no gene match: 2. This CDR3 is built from 16 residues. Germline CDR1 is GTSNPN and CDR2 is SVGIG (reference sequence). These data belong to a study of PD-1 blockade in classical Hodgkin lymphoma. The data were produced by immunoSEQ multiplex PCR, yet TCRdb's version contains in-frame clones alone and is incomplete. The repertoire holds under 130,000 clones, with about 92% as singletons.

The input for sequencing was peripheral blood mononuclear cells (PBMCs), taken before the fourth cycle of nivolumab. The chain carries TRBV30 and TRBJ2-2; 9 nucleotides agree with TRBD1. This TCR was sampled from a human donor with classical Hodgkin lymphoma. This chain's CDR3 is CAWSVRDRANTGELFF. CDR3 DNA: TGTGCCTGGAGTGTAAGGGACAGGGCGAACACCGGGGAGCTGTTTTTT.